The T cell receptor beta chain under discussion was sequenced for a study of T cell changes during pregnancy in multiple sclerosis. Libraries were prepared by immunoSEQ multiplex PCR; TCRdb keeps only in-frame clonotypes and omits some of them. The repertoire includes roughly 100,000 clones, more than 80% of them detected once, and approximately 1.5% sits in the top ten. With 6 bases removed from V and 7 bases from J, the gap between germline ends came to 13 bases. The CDR3 length is 13 residues. Germline-derived CDR1 and CDR2 are LNHDA and SQIVND (reference sequence). Material: peripheral blood, obtained before pregnancy. The V call is TRBV19, the J call TRBJ1-5; possibly TRBD1 for D (5 bases). The receptor comes from a female donor with multiple sclerosis, enrolled in a pregnancy study. The CDR3 protein is CASSPTQDQPQHF. DNA for the CDR3: TGTGCCAGTAGCCCTACACAGGACCAGCCCCAGCATTTT.